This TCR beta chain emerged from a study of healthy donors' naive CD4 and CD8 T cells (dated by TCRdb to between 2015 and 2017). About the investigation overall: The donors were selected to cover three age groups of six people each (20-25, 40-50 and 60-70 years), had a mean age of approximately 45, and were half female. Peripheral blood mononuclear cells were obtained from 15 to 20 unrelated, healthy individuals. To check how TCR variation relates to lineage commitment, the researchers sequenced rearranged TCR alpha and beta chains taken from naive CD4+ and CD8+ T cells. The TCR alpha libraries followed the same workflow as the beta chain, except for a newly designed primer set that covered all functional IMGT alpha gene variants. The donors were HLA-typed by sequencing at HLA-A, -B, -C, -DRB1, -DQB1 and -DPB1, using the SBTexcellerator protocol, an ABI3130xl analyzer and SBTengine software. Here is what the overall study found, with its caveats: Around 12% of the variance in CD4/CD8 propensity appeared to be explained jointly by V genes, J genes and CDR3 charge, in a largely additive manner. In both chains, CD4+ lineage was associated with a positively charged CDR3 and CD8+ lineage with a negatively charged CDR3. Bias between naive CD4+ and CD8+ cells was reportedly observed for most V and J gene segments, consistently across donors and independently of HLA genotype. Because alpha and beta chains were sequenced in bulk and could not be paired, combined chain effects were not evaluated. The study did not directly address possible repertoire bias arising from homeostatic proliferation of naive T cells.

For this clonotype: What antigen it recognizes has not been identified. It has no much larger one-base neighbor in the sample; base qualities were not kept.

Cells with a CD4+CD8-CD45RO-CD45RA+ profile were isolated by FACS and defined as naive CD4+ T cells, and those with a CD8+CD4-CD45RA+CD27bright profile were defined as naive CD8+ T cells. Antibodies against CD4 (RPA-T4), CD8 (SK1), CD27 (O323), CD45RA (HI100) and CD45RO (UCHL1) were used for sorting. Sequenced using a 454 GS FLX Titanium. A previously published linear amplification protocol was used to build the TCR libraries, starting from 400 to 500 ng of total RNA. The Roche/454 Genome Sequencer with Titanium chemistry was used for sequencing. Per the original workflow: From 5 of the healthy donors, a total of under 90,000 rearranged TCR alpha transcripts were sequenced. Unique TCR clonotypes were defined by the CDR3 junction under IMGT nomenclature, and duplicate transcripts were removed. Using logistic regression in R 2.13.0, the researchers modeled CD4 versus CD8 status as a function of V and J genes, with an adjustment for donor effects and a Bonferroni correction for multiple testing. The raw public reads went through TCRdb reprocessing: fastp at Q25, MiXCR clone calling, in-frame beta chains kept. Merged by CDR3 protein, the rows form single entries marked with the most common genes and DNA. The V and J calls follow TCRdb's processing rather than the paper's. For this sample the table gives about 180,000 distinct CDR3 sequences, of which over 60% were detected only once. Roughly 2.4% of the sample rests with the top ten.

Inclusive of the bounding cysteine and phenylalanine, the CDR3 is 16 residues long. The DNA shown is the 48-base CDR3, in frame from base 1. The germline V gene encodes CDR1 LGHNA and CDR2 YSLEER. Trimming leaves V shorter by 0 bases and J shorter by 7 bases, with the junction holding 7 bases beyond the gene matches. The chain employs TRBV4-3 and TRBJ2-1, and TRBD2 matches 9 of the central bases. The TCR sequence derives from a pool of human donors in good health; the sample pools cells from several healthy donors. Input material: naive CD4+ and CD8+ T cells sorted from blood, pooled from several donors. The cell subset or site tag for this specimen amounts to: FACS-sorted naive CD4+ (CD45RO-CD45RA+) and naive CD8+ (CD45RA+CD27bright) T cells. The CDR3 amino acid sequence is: CASSQEIAGVENEQFF. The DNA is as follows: TGCGCCAGCAGCCAAGAAATAGCGGGAGTAGAGAATGAGCAGTTCTTC.